This entry describes one TCR beta chain. The antigen remains unidentified. Assay used: immunoSEQ multiplex PCR; TCRdb lists only in-frame clones, some missing. The sample lists 65,000 to 95,000 clones; 70% to 90% were seen once. This CDR3 contains 13 residues. Germline assignment: CDR1 SGHTA and CDR2 FQGNSA. Germline trimming cut 5 bases from V and 6 bases from J; bases unmatched to any gene: 4. The sample originates from a study of OX40 agonist ivuxolimab in advanced cancers. General study results and limits: Partial responders treated at 0.1-3.0 mg/kg exhibited clonal expansion among the lowest measured. More expanded clones were seen, on average, in CD8+ T cells than in CD4+. Clonal expansion was seen in CD4+ and CD8+ blood T cells by week 6 at 0.1 to 3.0 mg/kg.

The origin of this receptor is an adult with an advanced solid tumor such as melanoma, head and neck, liver or kidney cancer. V gene TRBV7-2 combines with J gene TRBJ2-7; 10 bases agree with TRBD2. The sequences come from CD4+ or CD8+ T cells sorted from blood, collected in a trial of the OX40 agonist ivuxolimab. The CDR3 DNA sequence: TGTGCCAGCAGCCCTCGGACTAGCGGCGAGCAGTACTTC. Its protein is CASSPRTSGEQYF.